The 25 T cell receptor beta chains in this list originate from one sample, sequenced in a study of CD8 T cells in ankylosing spondylitis. TCRdb analysed the 5' RACE reads with MiXCR anew, one entry per CDR3 protein. This sample yields under 300,000 distinct CDR3 sequences, of which roughly 10% are seen a single time; about 2.5% belongs to the top ten. The sequenced sample was blood, either unsorted or a sorted T cell fraction (not recorded which). These receptors originate from a male donor with ankylosing spondylitis or in good health (not recorded which).

This clonotype was picked up many times. The chain is built from TRBV6-5 and TRBJ1-1; D might be TRBD1 (5 bases). In germline, CDR1 is MNHEY, CDR2 SVGAGI. This CDR3 contains 12 residues. Trimming took 10 bases from V and 5 from J, leaving 14 bases between them. CDR3 sequence reads: CATRRGGTEAFF. CDR3 sequence (DNA): TGTGCCACGCGGAGGGGTGGAACTGAAGCTTTCTTT.

This clonotype occurred many times. J is TRBJ1-5 and V is TRBV12-3 or TRBV12-4, with TRBD1 matching over 11 bases. CDR3 length: 16 residues. Unmatched junction bases numbered 8, after V lost 6 bases and J lost 4 bases. The CDR3 is CASSPQGQGANQPQHF. In DNA form, the CDR3 reads TGTGCCAGCAGCCCTCAAGGACAGGGGGCGAATCAGCCCCAGCATTTT.

This clonotype was recorded at least ten times. The J gene is TRBJ1-6, the V gene TRBV25-1; D ambiguous. Germline CDR1 MGHDK, CDR2 SYGVNS. The CDR3 runs to 15 residues. The V end was cut by 1 base, the J end by 5 bases, with 9 bases between. The CDR3 DNA reads TGTGCCAGCAGTGAATCCCCCCGGAATAATTCACCCCTCCACTTT. It encodes CASSESPRNNSPLHF.

This clonotype has ten or more counts. The chain combines TRBV6-1 with TRBJ2-3; 13 bases agree with TRBD2. CDR1 is MNHNS, CDR2 SASEGT, per germline. This CDR3 comprises 15 residues. J was trimmed by 9 bases and V by 6 bases; bases with no gene match: 9. CDR3 nucleotide sequence: TGTGCCAGCAGACCCGGACTAGCGGGGGCTGGCACGCAGTATTTT. This encodes CASRPGLAGAGTQYF.

This chain connects TRBV30 to TRBJ1-4; D not resolved. The CDR3 is 13 residues long. Trimming left V 2 bases short and J 8 bases short, with 12 bases between. The germline V gene has CDR1 GTSNPN and CDR2 SVGIG (reference sequence). CDR3 residues: CAWSLVNFEKLFF. For the CDR3, the DNA is TGTGCCTGGAGTTTGGTGAACTTCGAAAAACTGTTTTTT.

This clonotype was seen at least ten times. The chain uses TRBV6-1 and TRBJ1-1, with D uncertain. Germline CDR1 reads MNHNS; CDR2 reads SASEGT. The germline V and J ends were trimmed by 0 bases and 11 bases, with 7 bases remaining between them. This CDR3 is built from 11 residues. CDR3 in DNA: TGTGCCAGCAGTGAAGCGCTTCTGGCTTTCTTT. Its translation: CASSEALLAFF.

This clonotype was counted a few times. The CDR3 nucleotides read TGTGCCAGTAGTATAAATCCGACAGGGGGATACGAGCAGTACTTC. It encodes CASSINPTGGYEQYF. This chain links TRBV19 with TRBJ2-7; TRBD1 matches at 9 bases. The CDR3 sequence is 15 residues long. The V and J ends lost 2 bases and 4 bases, in that order; junction bases with no gene match: 6. The germline CDR1 and CDR2 sequences are LNHDA and SQIVND (reference sequence). Using reference TRBV19 and TRBJ2-7 for the parts outside the CDR3, the full variable domain is DGGITQSPKYLFRKEGQNVTLSCEQNLNHDAMYWYRQDPGQGLRLIYYSQIVNDFQKGDIAEGYSVSREKKESFPLTVTSAQKNPTAFYLCASSINPTGGYEQYFGPGTRLTVT.

This clonotype was seen many times. This rearrangement joins TRBV12-3 or TRBV12-4 to TRBJ1-2, with TRBD1 identical over 9 bases. Trimming took 5 bases from V and 8 from J; bases not matched to a gene: 9. The CDR3 is made up of 14 amino acids. The CDR3 nucleotides read TGTGCCAGCAGTCTGGACAGGGGAAAATCGGGCTACACCTTC. Encoded protein: CASSLDRGKSGYTF.

In this sample, this clonotype turned up many times. V usage is TRBV5-6 and J usage is TRBJ1-1; D may be TRBD1 (5 bases). The CDR3 is made up of 14 amino acids. The V end was cut by 6 bases, the J end by 3 bases, with 15 bases between. From germline, CDR1 is SGHDT and CDR2 YYEEEE. CDR3 DNA: TGTGCCAGCACGGTGGGAATAGGGGACACTGAAGCTTTCTTT. Translated, it gives CASTVGIGDTEAFF.

This clonotype has ten or more counts. The chain combines TRBV3-1 with TRBJ2-7; TRBD1 might be the D (5 bases). The CDR3 has 14 amino acids. The V end was cut by 4 bases, the J end by 3 bases, with 13 bases between. From germline, CDR1 is LGHDT and CDR2 YNNKEL (reference sequence). In DNA form, the CDR3 reads TGTGCCAGCAGCCTCCACGTTGACAGCTACGAGCAGTACTTC. It encodes CASSLHVDSYEQYF.

This clonotype was found many times. The chain recombines TRBV14 with TRBJ2-1, with no clear D. The V gene lost 4 bases and the J gene lost 8 bases, with 9 bases spanning the gap. Germline V lookup: CDR1 SGHDN, CDR2 FVKESK. This CDR3 has 12 amino acids. The CDR3 protein is CASSPRHHEQFF. The CDR3 DNA is TGTGCCAGCAGCCCTCGACACCATGAGCAGTTCTTC.

There are many counts of this clonotype. This sequence joins TRBV5-5 and TRBJ2-7, with D perhaps TRBD2 (5 bases). The V end was cut by 2 bases, the J end by 2 bases, with 11 bases between. The CDR3 has 14 amino acids. Germline V gene sequence: CDR1 SGHKS, CDR2 YYEKEE (reference sequence). CDR3: CASSLSGIPYEQYF. The CDR3 nucleotides read TGTGCCAGCAGCTTATCCGGGATCCCCTACGAGCAGTACTTC.

This clonotype has a count of ten or more. V and J are TRBV30 and TRBJ1-2; perhaps TRBD1 as D (5 bases). Germline CDR1 reads GTSNPN; CDR2 reads SVGIG (reference sequence). V shed 1 base and J shed 8 bases, with 11 bases lying between them. This CDR3 has 12 residues. The CDR3 here is CAWSGGDLGYTF. The CDR3 DNA reads TGTGCCTGGAGTGGGGGGGACCTGGGCTACACCTTC. Full variable domain (missing parts from reference TRBV30 and TRBJ1-2): SQTIHQWPATLVQPVGSPLSLECTVEGTSNPNLYWYRQAAGRGLQLLFYSVGIGQISSEVPQNLSASRPQDRQFILSSKKLLLSDSGFYLCAWSGGDLGYTFGSGTRLTVV.

The V gene is TRBV20-1, the J gene TRBJ2-3; the D call may be TRBD1 or TRBD2 (6 bases each). The CDR3 covers 15 residues. The germline gives CDR1 DFQATT, CDR2 SNEGSKA (reference sequence). Trimming left V 0 bases short and J 2 bases short, with 12 bases between. This CDR3 is CSARENGGSTDTQYF. CDR3 in DNA: TGCAGTGCTAGAGAAAACGGGGGCTCCACAGATACGCAGTATTTT.

The sample holds many counts of this clonotype. The chain is built from TRBV12-3 or TRBV12-4 and TRBJ2-1; 9 bases fit TRBD1. The CDR3 is made up of 16 amino acids. After removal of 4 bases from V and 1 base from J, the junction contained 5 bases not matched to a gene. The CDR3 reads CASSWGQGGSYNEQFF. In DNA form, the CDR3 reads TGTGCCAGCAGTTGGGGACAGGGTGGGTCCTACAATGAGCAGTTCTTC.

This clonotype appeared many times. This rearrangement joins TRBV5-1 to TRBJ2-7; D might be TRBD2 (5 bases). Germline V CDR1 and CDR2: SGHRS, YFSETQ. CDR3 size: 14 residues. Trimming removed 4 bases from V and 2 bases from J, with 13 bases in between. The DNA for the CDR3 is TGCGCCAGCAGCGACCACGGGGTCACCTACGAGCAGTACTTC. Translated: CASSDHGVTYEQYF.

This clonotype has a count of ten or more. This chain connects TRBV20-1 to TRBJ2-7; TRBD2 might be the D (6 bases). The CDR3 has 12 residues. Trimming pared 3 bases from V and 3 bases from J, leaving 9 bases between. Looked up from germline, CDR1 is DFQATT and CDR2 is SNEGSKA (reference sequence). Written as DNA, the CDR3 is TGCAGTGCTAGGCTGGAGGGCTACGAGCAGTACTTC. This gives the protein CSARLEGYEQYF.

This clonotype was counted ten times or more. This chain joins TRBV4-1 and TRBJ2-1, with TRBD2 matching 13 bases. J lost 10 bases, V lost 0 bases, and 6 bases had no gene match. Germline V gene lookup returns CDR1 MGHRA and CDR2 YSYEKL. CDR3 size: 16 residues. For the CDR3, the DNA is TGCGCCAGCAGCCAAGAACTAGCGGGGGGGCTAGGAGAGCAGTTCTTC. Encoded protein: CASSQELAGGLGEQFF.

There are many counts of this clonotype. CDR3 bases: TGTGCCAGCAGTAAGCCGCTCTCAGGGACCCAGTACTTC. Amino acids: CASSKPLSGTQYF. V is TRBV25-1 and J is TRBJ2-5, with no clear D. The germline V gene has CDR1 MGHDK and CDR2 SYGVNS. V shed 5 bases and J shed 7 bases, with 14 bases lying between them. The CDR3 contains 13 residues.

This chain uses TRBV10-2 with TRBJ1-2, with D perhaps matching TRBD1 (5 bases). CDR1 and CDR2 (germline): WSHSY, SAAADI. Trimming left V 0 bases short and J 4 bases short, with 15 bases between. The CDR3 extends over 16 amino acids. CDR3 protein: CASSESGSFGAYGYTF. DNA of the CDR3: TGCGCCAGCAGTGAGTCGGGCTCTTTTGGGGCCTATGGCTACACCTTC.

In this sample, this clonotype turned up many times. The CDR3: CASSSLGAKETQYF. The CDR3 DNA reads as TGTGCCAGCAGTTCCCTGGGGGCGAAAGAGACCCAGTACTTC. The V and J genes are TRBV27 and TRBJ2-5; a possible D gene is TRBD1 (6 bases). V was pared by 4 bases and J by 3 bases, with 12 bases between. CDR3 length: 14 amino acids. CDR1 and CDR2 from the germline V gene are MNHEY and SMNVEV (reference sequence).

This clonotype is a singleton in its sample. The V and J genes are TRBV7-2 and TRBJ1-2; possible D gene TRBD1, 6 bases. V lost 5 bases, J lost 1 base, and 11 bases lay in between. The germline V gene encodes CDR1 SGHTA and CDR2 FQGNSA. This CDR3 has 14 amino acids. This CDR3 is CASSLRQVNYGYTF. The DNA of the CDR3 is TGTGCCAGCAGCCTGCGACAGGTTAACTATGGCTACACCTTC. The whole variable domain, filled in from reference TRBV7-2 and TRBJ1-2, reads GAGVSQSPSNKVTEKGKDVELRCDPISGHTALYWYRQSLGQGLEFLIYFQGNSAPDKSGLPSDRFSAERTGGSVSTLTIQRTQQEDSAVYLCASSLRQVNYGYTFGSGTRLTVV.

This clonotype was observed a few times. This rearrangement joins TRBV7-9 to TRBJ2-1; TRBD2 aligns across 7 bases. This CDR3 region has 16 residues. The V and J ends lost 4 bases and 3 bases, in that order; junction bases with no gene match: 9. CDR1 and CDR2 (germline): SEHNR, FQNEAQ (reference sequence). The CDR3 here is CASSSAQAGIYNEQFF. CDR3 nucleotides: TGTGCCAGCAGCTCCGCCCAAGCGGGGATCTACAATGAGCAGTTCTTC.

This clonotype was seen many times. This chain links TRBV25-1 with TRBJ1-2; TRBD1 is a possible D gene (6 bases). The germline V and J ends were trimmed by 5 bases and 8 bases, with 21 bases remaining between them. CDR1 is MGHDK, CDR2 SYGVNS, per germline. This CDR3 spans 15 amino acids. In DNA, the CDR3 is TGTGCCAGCAGTACGCAAACGGGGGACATCGAAGGCTACACCTTC. Protein: CASSTQTGDIEGYTF.

Turning to this clonotype: A much larger clone sits a single nucleotide away, making a read error possible. The CDR3 reads CTVSSSYNEQFF. The CDR3 nucleotides read TGTACCGTCTCAAGCTCCTACAATGAGCAGTTCTTC. The chain couples TRBV6-2 or TRBV6-3 to TRBJ2-1; D is unresolved. The CDR3 contains 12 residues. Looked up from germline, CDR1 is MNHEY and CDR2 is SVGEGT.